Presented here are 23 T cell receptor beta chains from one specimen sequenced in a study of long-term antiretroviral therapy in people with HIV. With survey level as its setting, the immunoSEQ assay was v3.0. Data came from immunoSEQ multiplex PCR; TCRdb stores just in-frame clones and leaves some out. The sample lists tens of thousands of clones, approximately 84% occurring once. The specimen was unsorted PBMCs, collected about 2.7 years before starting antiretroviral therapy. These receptor sequences come from a woman younger than 45 with HIV.

V is TRBV6-5 and J is TRBJ2-2, with D maybe TRBD1 (6 bases). V lost 2 bases, J lost 2 bases, and 9 bases lay in between. The CDR3 length is 15 residues. Germline V gene sequence: CDR1 MNHEY, CDR2 SVGAGI. The chain's CDR3 is CASSYVGANTGELFF. CDR3 coding DNA: TGTGCCAGCAGTTACGTGGGGGCCAACACCGGGGAGCTGTTTTTT.

J is TRBJ1-2 and V is TRBV30, with 10 bases aligning to TRBD1. The CDR3 covers 14 residues. After removal of 3 bases from V and 7 bases from J, the junction contained 8 bases not matched to a gene. From germline, CDR1 is GTSNPN and CDR2 SVGIG (reference sequence). CDR3 amino acids: CAWRRRDRGFGYTF. The CDR3 coding sequence is TGTGCCTGGAGGCGCCGGGACAGGGGATTTGGCTACACCTTC.

The CDR3, as DNA: TGTGCCAGCTCACCCACAGGGCCCAACCCTGGAAACACCATATATTTT. Translating it yields CASSPTGPNPGNTIYF. This chain links TRBV18 with TRBJ1-3; D perhaps matches TRBD1 (6 bases). Germline-derived CDR1 and CDR2 are KGHSH and LQKENI. Trimming pared 3 bases from V and 2 bases from J, leaving 14 bases between. CDR3 length equals 16 residues.

The V call is TRBV6-5, the J call TRBJ1-2; 7 bases align to TRBD1. The V gene's germline CDR1 is MNHEY and CDR2 SVGAGI. The CDR3 is made up of 16 amino acids. The V and J ends lost 2 bases and 4 bases, in that order; junction bases with no gene match: 10. The CDR3 is CASSYGSAGGAYGYTF. In nucleotides, the CDR3 is TGTGCCAGCAGTTACGGCTCGGCAGGGGGGGCCTATGGCTACACCTTC.

The count of this clone is one. This chain connects TRBV11-2 to TRBJ1-1; tentatively, D is TRBD1 (5 bases). The length of the CDR3 is 14 residues. The ends were cut back, 3 bases at V and 4 bases at J, with 12 bases in the middle. In germline, CDR1 is SGHAT, CDR2 FQNNGV. The CDR3 loop reads CASSFGYRSTEAFF. The CDR3, as DNA: TGTGCCAGCAGCTTCGGATACAGGTCCACTGAAGCTTTCTTT.

This clone was seen once. This chain connects TRBV1 to TRBJ2-1; the table's D call of TRBD2 was not tested on the DNA. TRBV1 is flagged as a pseudogene. The CDR3 length is 18 residues. Here the CDR3 reads CTSSQDKRAGWTYNEQFF. CDR3 nucleotides: TGCACCAGCAGCCAAGATAAAAGGGCGGGGTGGACCTACAATGAGCAGTTCTTC.

CDR3 in DNA: TGTGCCACCAGCAGAGATTCTATGGATACGCAGTATTTT. Its protein product is CATSRDSMDTQYF. The chain employs TRBV15 and TRBJ2-3; D is unresolved. Germline assignment: CDR1 LNHNV and CDR2 YYDKDF (reference sequence). Trimming took off 0 bases at V and 6 bases at J, with 7 bases between the two ends. There are 13 residues in the CDR3.

V is TRBV10-3 and J is TRBJ1-6; TRBD1 might be the D (5 bases). V shed 10 bases and J shed 4 bases, with 14 bases lying between them. The germline CDR1 and CDR2 sequences are ENHRY and SYGVKD. The CDR3 totals 14 residues. CDR3 nucleotides: TGTGCCACCCAAGACGGGGGGTATAATTCACCCCTCCACTTT. Protein: CATQDGGYNSPLHF.

The rearrangement uses TRBV28 and TRBJ1-1; D may be TRBD1 (5 bases). CDR3 size: 14 residues. From germline, CDR1 is MDHEN and CDR2 SYDVKM. The ends were cut back, 4 bases at V and 11 bases at J, with 20 bases in the middle. CDR3 sequence (DNA): TGTGCCAGCAGTTCCCAAAGCACGGGGCGCACCGCTTTCTTT. It translates to CASSSQSTGRTAFF.

The chain uses TRBV9 and TRBJ1-2; D gene ambiguous. Germline loops: CDR1 SGDLS, CDR2 YYNGEE. CDR3 length equals 17 residues. V lost 3 bases to trimming and J lost 2 bases, with 20 bases between them. Written as DNA, the CDR3 is TGTGCCAGCAGCGCGGGTGGAGCCCGGGTATCAAACTATGGCTACACCTTC. Translation gives CASSAGGARVSNYGYTF. Using reference TRBV9 and TRBJ1-2 for the parts outside the CDR3, the full variable domain is DSGVTQTPKHLITATGQRVTLRCSPRSGDLSVYWYQQSLDQGLQFLIQYYNGEERAKGNILERFSAQQFPDLHSELNLSSLELGDSALYFCASSAGGARVSNYGYTFGSGTRLTVV.

This sequence joins TRBV6-1 and TRBJ1-5; D remains unclear. The CDR3 has 14 amino acids. The V gene lost 2 bases and the J gene lost 1 base, with 6 bases spanning the gap. CDR1 and CDR2 from the germline V gene are MNHNS and SASEGT. The CDR3 DNA sequence: TGTGCCAGCAGTGAATGGCAGAGCAATCAGCCCCAGCATTTT. Translating it yields CASSEWQSNQPQHF.

This clone occurred a few times. The chain combines TRBV4-2 with TRBJ1-5; maybe TRBD1 (6 bases). The CDR3 totals 17 residues. CDR1 and CDR2 (germline): LGHNA, YNFKEQ. Trimming pared 2 bases from V and 3 bases from J, leaving 17 bases between. The chain's CDR3 is CASSQTGPITPNQPQHF. The CDR3 bases are TGTGCCAGCAGCCAAACAGGGCCTATAACCCCCAATCAGCCCCAGCATTTT.

The chain employs TRBV7-2 and TRBJ2-5; D remains unclear. V was clipped by 5 bases and J by 5 bases, with 6 bases between them. Germline V gene data show CDR1 as SGHTA and CDR2 as FQGNSA. This CDR3 spans 11 amino acids. The CDR3 DNA reads TGTGCCAGCAGCCTCAGCGAGACCCAGTACTTC. The encoded protein is CASSLSETQYF.

This clone has more than one count but fewer than ten. This sequence joins TRBV29-1 and TRBJ2-2, with D possibly being TRBD1 (5 bases). Germline CDR1 is SQVTM and CDR2 is ANQGSEA. The CDR3 totals 14 residues. V lost 5 bases and J lost 1, with 11 bases in between. In DNA form, the CDR3 reads TGCAGCGTTCGCAGGGTAATGAACACCGGGGAGCTGTTTTTT. Its translation is CSVRRVMNTGELFF.

CDR3 amino acids: CASSGDRGLQETQYF. The CDR3 nucleotides read TGTGCCAGCAGCGGAGACAGGGGGCTCCAAGAGACCCAGTACTTC. V is TRBV5-6 and J is TRBJ2-5, with 10 nucleotides matching TRBD1. The CDR3 has 15 residues. CDR1 is SGHDT, CDR2 YYEEEE, per germline. V shed 4 bases and J 1 base; nucleotides not matched to a gene: 4. Full variable domain (rest looked up from reference TRBV5-6 and TRBJ2-5): DAGVTQSPTHLIKTRGQQVTLRCSPKSGHDTVSWYQQALGQGPQFIFQYYEEEERQRGNFPDRFSGHQFPNYSSELNVNALLLGDSALYLCASSGDRGLQETQYFGPGTRLLVL.

The V call is TRBV9, the J call TRBJ1-2, with TRBD1 matching over 7 bases. Germline trimming cut 3 bases from V and 3 bases from J; bases unmatched to any gene: 11. The CDR3 totals 16 residues. Germline CDR1 and CDR2: SGDLS and YYNGEE. The CDR3 reads CASSGTQTGPDYGYTF. The CDR3 region has the DNA TGTGCCAGCAGCGGCACTCAGACAGGGCCCGACTATGGCTACACCTTC.

The chain uses TRBV7-9 and TRBJ1-2; D ambiguous. Germline CDR1 reads SEHNR; CDR2 reads FQNEAQ (reference sequence). This CDR3 has 13 amino acids. V was shortened by 3 bases and J by 0 bases, with 5 bases between the two germline ends. The CDR3 here is CASSLLANYGYTF. The CDR3 coding sequence is TGTGCCAGCAGCTTGTTAGCTAACTATGGCTACACCTTC.

The chain joins TRBV6-5 to TRBJ1-3, with a possible D match to TRBD1 (6 bases). The CDR3 has 15 amino acids. With 4 bases removed from V and 4 bases from J, the gap between germline ends came to 14 bases. Per the germline V gene, CDR1 is MNHEY and CDR2 is SVGAGI. CDR3 in DNA: TGTGCCAGCAGTTTGGAGGGGGAGGGCGGAAACACCATATATTTT. Translated: CASSLEGEGGNTIYF.

This rearrangement joins TRBV11-2 to TRBJ2-5; D perhaps matches TRBD1 (5 bases). The CDR3 contains 19 residues. Per germline, CDR1 SGHAT and CDR2 FQNNGV. Trimming removed 5 bases from V and 1 base from J, with 26 bases in between. CDR3 sequence reads: CASSPKGIRQYIIQETQYF. The CDR3 DNA sequence: TGTGCCAGCAGCCCAAAGGGGATAAGGCAATATATTATCCAAGAGACCCAGTACTTC.

The rearrangement uses TRBV5-1 and TRBJ2-2; TRBD1 matches at 7 bases. The length of the CDR3 is 15 residues. CDR1 SGHRS and CDR2 YFSETQ come from the germline V gene. J was trimmed by 3 bases and V by 2 bases; bases with no gene match: 4. CDR3 bases: TGCGCCAGCAGCTTAGATACAGGGGACACCGGGGAGCTGTTTTTT. Translating it yields CASSLDTGDTGELFF.

The rearrangement links TRBV7-9 to TRBJ1-6, with 9 bases fitting TRBD1. The CDR3 extends over 14 amino acids. The germline V gene has CDR1 SEHNR and CDR2 FQNEAQ (reference sequence). The V gene end was trimmed by 6 bases and the J gene end by 6 bases; junction bases not matched to a gene: 3. For the CDR3, the DNA is TGTGCCAGCAGAATACAGGGGGCTAATTCACCCCTCCACTTT. Its translation is CASRIQGANSPLHF.

This rearrangement joins TRBV7-6 to TRBJ2-2; tentatively, D is TRBD2 (5 bases). The germline V gene encodes CDR1 SGHVS and CDR2 FNYEAQ. This CDR3 contains 15 residues. V lost 1 base and J 4 bases, leaving 10 bases between the germline ends. CDR3 loop: CASSLGPRGTGELFF. The CDR3 region has the DNA TGTGCCAGCAGCTTAGGGCCTCGGGGCACCGGGGAGCTGTTTTTT.

The chain uses TRBV6-4 and TRBJ2-1; the match to TRBD2 covers 11 bases. The V and J ends lost 5 bases and 5 bases, in that order; junction bases with no gene match: 2. CDR3 length: 14 amino acids. Looked up from germline, CDR1 is MRHNA and CDR2 is SNTAGT. This chain's CDR3 is CASSKTSGDNEQFF. The CDR3 nucleotides read TGTGCCAGCAGTAAGACTAGCGGGGACAATGAGCAGTTCTTC.